What follows are 21 T cell receptor beta chains derived from one specimen sequenced in a study of PD-1 blockade in classical Hodgkin lymphoma. Time point meaning: cycle 4 day 1 (C4D1), after more than five weeks of nivolumab. Patients all relapsed after autologous stem cell transplantation, and there was variation in brentuximab vedotin exposure. Sequenced by immunoSEQ multiplex PCR; TCRdb stores in-frame clones only, minus some. The sample shows around 92,000 clones, more than 80% of them seen only once. The sequenced sample was peripheral blood mononuclear cells (PBMCs), obtained before the fourth cycle of nivolumab. Receptors originate from a human donor with classical Hodgkin lymphoma.

The CDR3 DNA is TGTGCCAGCAGTTACGACCGGTACAATGAGCAGTTCTTC. Encoded protein: CASSYDRYNEQFF. The chain joins TRBV6-5 to TRBJ2-1, with no clear D. CDR3 length: 13 residues. The V end lost 2 bases, the J end lost 4 bases, and 6 bases lay between the germline ends. Per the germline V gene, CDR1 is MNHEY and CDR2 is SVGAGI.

The rearrangement links TRBV15 to TRBJ2-3; 8 positions match TRBD1. After removal of 8 bases from V and 5 bases from J, the junction contained 6 bases not matched to a gene. The CDR3 is 13 amino acids. Germline V gene data show CDR1 as LNHNV and CDR2 as YYDKDF (reference sequence). CDR3 residues: CATRPDREDTQYF. Here the CDR3 DNA reads TGTGCCACCCGACCGGACAGGGAAGATACGCAGTATTTT.

The chain uses TRBV27 and TRBJ2-1; D remains ambiguous. Looked up from germline, CDR1 is MNHEY and CDR2 is SMNVEV (reference sequence). V was pared by 5 bases and J by 9 bases, with 17 bases between. The CDR3 is 14 residues long. The CDR3 sequence is CASSRLQVAFEQFF. The CDR3 coding sequence is TGTGCCAGCAGTCGCCTCCAAGTAGCTTTTGAGCAGTTCTTC.

The rearrangement links TRBV27 to TRBJ2-7, with D perhaps TRBD2 (5 bases). CDR3 length equals 13 residues. Trimming removed 9 bases at V and 0 bases at J, with 12 bases between. Germline CDR1 and CDR2: MNHEY and SMNVEV (reference sequence). The chain's CDR3 is CASLMDFSYEQYF. CDR3 coding DNA: TGTGCCAGTTTGATGGACTTCTCCTACGAGCAGTACTTC.

This clone was detected once. The chain recombines TRBV6-5 with TRBJ2-7, with D possibly being TRBD2 (5 bases). The CDR3 sequence is 16 residues long. V was trimmed by 2 bases and J by 3 bases, leaving 17 bases between them. The V gene's germline CDR1 is MNHEY and CDR2 SVGAGI. The CDR3 here is CASSYTSAGAHYEQYF. CDR3 coding DNA: TGTGCCAGCAGTTACACCTCCGCGGGTGCCCACTACGAGCAGTACTTC.

The gene calls are TRBV28 and TRBJ2-2; tentatively, D is TRBD2 (6 bases). Trimming removed 3 bases at V and 0 bases at J, with 8 bases between. Germline CDR1 MDHEN, CDR2 SYDVKM. This CDR3 contains 15 residues. The CDR3 DNA follows: TGTGCCAGCAGTTTCTCGGGGGCGAACACCGGGGAGCTGTTTTTT. It translates to CASSFSGANTGELFF.

This clone was counted between two and nine times. The genes are TRBV6-1 and TRBJ2-7; TRBD1 aligns across 7 bases. CDR1 is MNHNS and CDR2 is SASEGT in the germline V gene. The CDR3 contains 14 residues. After removal of 5 bases from V and 1 base from J, the junction contained 5 bases not matched to a gene. The CDR3 sequence is CASSRDRKSYEQYF. The DNA of the CDR3 is TGTGCCAGCAGTCGGGACAGAAAATCCTACGAGCAGTACTTC.

The V gene is TRBV5-4, the J gene TRBJ2-7; no firm D call. CDR3 length: 17 amino acids. The germline CDR1 and CDR2 sequences are SGHNT and YYREEE (reference sequence). Trimming removed 4 bases at V and 0 bases at J, with 20 bases between. CDR3 region: CASSPETTNSGSYEQYF. The CDR3 DNA reads TGTGCCAGCAGCCCAGAAACAACGAACTCGGGCTCCTACGAGCAGTACTTC.

The genes are TRBV29-1 and TRBJ2-5; D is perhaps TRBD1 (5 bases). The J call may be mistaken, given a closer DNA end match to TRBJ2-7. The CDR3 has 16 amino acids. Germline CDR1 is SQVTM and CDR2 is ANQGSEA. The CDR3, as DNA: TGCAGCGTTGAAACGATCGAAGGGGATCCGGTCTACGAGCAGTACTTC. This translates into CSVETIEGDPVYEQYF.

V is TRBV9 and J is TRBJ2-3, with a tentative D call TRBD2 (6 bases). CDR3 length: 17 residues. The germline V gene has CDR1 SGDLS and CDR2 YYNGEE. Trimming shortened V by 0 bases and J by 0 bases, and 14 bases separated the two germline ends. This CDR3 is CASSVGGARGSTDTQYF. CDR3 nucleotides: TGTGCCAGCAGCGTAGGCGGGGCCAGAGGAAGCACAGATACGCAGTATTTT.

This chain joins TRBV9 and TRBJ1-3, with 10 bases lining up with TRBD1. Germline trimming cut 0 bases from V and 4 bases from J; bases unmatched to any gene: 7. The length of the CDR3 is 17 residues. From germline, CDR1 is SGDLS and CDR2 YYNGEE. The CDR3, as DNA: TGTGCCAGCAGCGTAGCGGGACAGGGGCAAGGAGGAAACACCATATATTTT. The encoded protein is CASSVAGQGQGGNTIYF.

This sequence joins TRBV10-3 and TRBJ2-2; D remains ambiguous. CDR1 is ENHRY, CDR2 SYGVKD, per germline. The length of the CDR3 is 12 residues. Trimming left V 9 bases short and J 1 base short, with 6 bases between. CDR3 loop: CAIRWNTGELFF. The DNA for the CDR3 is TGTGCCATTAGGTGGAACACCGGGGAGCTGTTTTTT.

This rearrangement joins TRBV5-5 to TRBJ2-3, with D tentatively TRBD1 or TRBD2 (5 bases each). Germline V lookup: CDR1 SGHKS, CDR2 YYEKEE (reference sequence). The CDR3 covers 14 residues. With 2 bases removed from V and 4 bases from J, the gap between germline ends came to 11 bases. This chain's CDR3 is CASSFRDASDTQYF. CDR3 bases: TGTGCCAGCAGCTTTAGGGACGCATCAGATACGCAGTATTTT. The full variable domain, rest sourced from reference TRBV5-5 and TRBJ2-3, is DAGVTQSPTHLIKTRGQQVTLRCSPISGHKSVSWYQQVLGQGPQFIFQYYEKEERGRGNFPDRFSARQFPNYSSELNVNALLLGDSALYLCASSFRDASDTQYFGPGTRLTVL.

The chain couples TRBV30 to TRBJ2-4, with D perhaps matching TRBD1 (5 bases). CDR1 is GTSNPN, CDR2 SVGIG, per germline (reference sequence). The V end was cut by 0 bases, the J end by 5 bases, with 8 bases between. This CDR3 has 13 residues. CDR3 coding DNA: TGTGCCTGGAGTGTAGGACACGAAAACATTCAGTACTTC. It yields the protein CAWSVGHENIQYF.

The genes are TRBV4-3 and TRBJ2-1, with 10 bases matching TRBD2. J lost 4 bases, V lost 0 bases, and 9 bases had no gene match. CDR1 is LGHNA, CDR2 YSLEER, per germline. The CDR3 extends over 18 amino acids. The CDR3 sequence is CASSQDITSGVLYNEQFF. CDR3 nucleotides: TGCGCCAGCAGCCAAGATATCACTAGCGGGGTTTTATACAATGAGCAGTTCTTC.

V gene TRBV11-1 combines with J gene TRBJ2-3, with a weak D call TRBD1 (6 bases). Germline-derived CDR1 and CDR2 are SGHAT and FQDESV (reference sequence). Trimming stripped 2 bases from V and 2 bases from J, with 14 bases between. This CDR3 spans 16 amino acids. CDR3 coding DNA: TGTGCCAGCAGCTTACACGCAGGGGTGGCCACAGATACGCAGTATTTT. It yields the protein CASSLHAGVATDTQYF.

The gene calls are TRBV7-2 and TRBJ2-5, with TRBD2 identical over 7 bases. Germline CDR1 is SGHTA and CDR2 is FQGNSA. Trimming cost V 0 bases and J 5 bases; bases outside gene matches: 6. The CDR3 contains 15 residues. The CDR3 DNA follows: TGTGCCAGCAGCTTAGCGGTCCGGGGAGGGGAGACCCAGTACTTC. This gives the protein CASSLAVRGGETQYF.

This sequence joins TRBV5-8 and TRBJ1-5, with D maybe TRBD1 (5 bases). V lost 2 bases and J lost 6, with 9 bases in between. The CDR3 has 13 amino acids. The germline V gene has CDR1 SGHTS and CDR2 YDEGEE. In DNA form, the CDR3 reads TGTGCCAGCAGCTTCGGGGGAGCTCAGCCCCAGCATTTT. Translation: CASSFGGAQPQHF.

This clone appeared a few times. The CDR3 DNA reads as TGTGCCAGCAGCCCGGGACAGGGGAGTGAAAAACTGTTTTTT. Translated: CASSPGQGSEKLFF. V gene TRBV5-5 combines with J gene TRBJ1-4; TRBD1 agrees at 10 bases. Looked up from germline, CDR1 is SGHKS and CDR2 is YYEKEE (reference sequence). With 4 bases clipped from V and 7 bases from J, the junction kept 4 bases outside the gene matches. The CDR3 extends over 14 amino acids.

The rearrangement uses TRBV20-1 and TRBJ2-1; D not resolved. This CDR3 has 11 amino acids. Trimming pared 6 bases from V and 7 bases from J, leaving 10 bases between. Germline values: CDR1 DFQATT, CDR2 SNEGSKA (reference sequence). The CDR3 DNA sequence: TGCAGTGCCACCGGGCCAAATGAGCAGTTCTTC. It specifies CSATGPNEQFF.

This clone occurred a few times. The V gene is TRBV4-1, the J gene TRBJ1-1; TRBD1 might be the D (5 bases). CDR1 and CDR2 from the germline V gene are MGHRA and YSYEKL. The CDR3 is made up of 13 amino acids. Between the trimmed V and J ends, which lost 4 bases and 7 bases, there was a span of 13 bases. CDR3 residues: CASSLTGADEAFF. CDR3 bases: TGCGCCAGCAGCCTCACTGGGGCGGATGAAGCTTTCTTT.